A single sample gave rise to the 13 T cell receptor beta chains below, sequenced in a study of T cell responses to AZD1222 COVID-19 vaccine listed by TCRdb under 2021. Library generation was performed with the immunoSEQ multiplex PCR assay. The immuneACCESS repertoire file appears here via TCRdb, limited to in-frame rearrangements. These files lack a portion of the clones; in checked studies, under half of the deficit traces to unresolved V genes, and the cause of the others is not known. Within this sample are 120,000 or so clones, with about 95% of them counted one time only. The ten largest clones represent approximately 2.8% of the sample. The intended sense of this specimen's time point label: about 28 days (+/-7) after the second vaccine dose. Sample: peripheral blood, taken 28 days after the second AZD1222 dose. Receptors were obtained from an adult who received the AZD1222 COVID-19 vaccine.

This chain links TRBV19 with TRBJ1-3; D is ambiguous. The CDR3 length is 15 residues. CDR1 and CDR2 from the germline V gene are LNHDA and SQIVND (reference sequence). Deletions cut 2 bases from V and 0 bases from J, with 8 bases between. CDR3 DNA sequence: TGTGCCAGTAGTATAACAGTCAGCTCTGGAAACACCATATATTTT. Translating gives CASSITVSSGNTIYF. Complete variable domain (other parts from reference TRBV19 and TRBJ1-3): DGGITQSPKYLFRKEGQNVTLSCEQNLNHDAMYWYRQDPGQGLRLIYYSQIVNDFQKGDIAEGYSVSREKKESFPLTVTSAQKNPTAFYLCASSITVSSGNTIYFGEGSWLTVV.

This clone was detected once. The J gene is TRBJ1-1, the V gene TRBV2; D is undetermined. Germline-derived CDR1 and CDR2 are SNHLY and FYNNEI. This CDR3 is built from 13 residues. V gave up 4 bases and J gave up 1 base, with 7 bases separating them. The CDR3 reads CASSVGQNTEAFF. The CDR3 coding sequence is TGTGCCAGCAGTGTGGGTCAGAACACTGAAGCTTTCTTT.

In DNA form, the CDR3 reads TGCGCCAGCAGGCCTTCAGGGCAGGGCAATCAGCCCCAGCATTTT. Translation: CASRPSGQGNQPQHF. The chain uses TRBV10-2 and TRBJ1-5; the D gene is possibly TRBD1 (5 bases). The CDR3 is 15 residues long. Germline CDR1 and CDR2: WSHSY and SAAADI. Trimming took off 6 bases at V and 2 bases at J, with 14 bases between the two ends.

The chain uses TRBV3-1 (or the pseudogene TRBV3-2) and TRBJ1-1, with 9 bases lining up with TRBD1. The CDR3 contains 15 residues. Trimming cost V 4 bases and J 1 base; bases outside gene matches: 4. The germline gives CDR1 LGHDT, CDR2 YNNKEL (reference sequence). The CDR3 DNA reads as TGTGCCAGCAGCCCGCTGGACAGGGGGAACACTGAAGCTTTCTTT. Protein product: CASSPLDRGNTEAFF.

This chain connects TRBV6-5 to TRBJ1-3; D gene unclear. The CDR3 is 16 amino acids. With 2 bases removed from V and 0 bases from J, the gap between germline ends came to 11 bases. Germline-derived CDR1 and CDR2 are MNHEY and SVGAGI. CDR3 in DNA: TGTGCCAGCAGTTACAGGGTCATCAACTCTGGAAACACCATATATTTT. As protein: CASSYRVINSGNTIYF.

The CDR3 is CASSLGSPGATGNTIYF. The DNA for the CDR3 is TGTGCCAGCAGCTTGGGGTCCCCGGGGGCCACTGGAAACACCATATATTTT. V and J are TRBV5-4 and TRBJ1-3; D might be TRBD1 (6 bases). Germline V lookup: CDR1 SGHNT, CDR2 YYREEE (reference sequence). CDR3 size: 17 residues. Trimming took 0 bases from V and 2 from J, leaving 15 bases between them.

The chain employs TRBV15 and TRBJ2-3; possible D gene TRBD2, 5 bases. The V end lost 0 bases, the J end lost 2 bases, and 15 bases lay between the germline ends. This CDR3 has 17 amino acids. Per the germline V gene, CDR1 is LNHNV and CDR2 is YYDKDF (reference sequence). The chain's CDR3 is CATSRDHPGSNTDTQYF. CDR3 coding DNA: TGTGCCACCAGCAGAGATCATCCGGGATCGAACACAGATACGCAGTATTTT. Full variable domain (outside the CDR3, taken from reference TRBV15 and TRBJ2-3): DAMVIQNPRYQVTQFGKPVTLSCSQTLNHNVMYWYQQKSSQAPKLLFHYYDKDFNNEADTPDNFQSRRPNTSFCFLDIRSPGLGDTAMYLCATSRDHPGSNTDTQYFGPGTRLTVL.

The chain recombines TRBV29-1 with TRBJ2-7; D might be TRBD1 (6 bases). CDR1 and CDR2 (germline): SQVTM, ANQGSEA. V gave up 7 bases and J gave up 0 bases, with 16 bases separating them. The CDR3 totals 14 residues. CDR3 bases: TGCAGCGCTCTCAGACAGGAATCCTCCTACGAGCAGTACTTC. Translation gives CSALRQESSYEQYF.

The rearrangement links TRBV14 to TRBJ1-1; D remains unclear. Looked up from germline, CDR1 is SGHDN and CDR2 is FVKESK. CDR3 size: 14 residues. V was pared by 6 bases and J by 4 bases, with 15 bases between. The CDR3 nucleotides are TGTGCCAGCAGGCCAATAGTATGGTTCACTGAAGCTTTCTTT. Translation: CASRPIVWFTEAFF.

The J gene is TRBJ2-2, the V gene TRBV5-1; D uncertain. In germline, CDR1 is SGHRS, CDR2 YFSETQ. This CDR3 comprises 17 residues. Deletions cut 0 bases from V and 0 bases from J, with 12 bases between. DNA of the CDR3: TGCGCCAGCAGCTTGGATTACTATCTTCCGAACACCGGGGAGCTGTTTTTT. Amino acid sequence: CASSLDYYLPNTGELFF. The complete variable domain, with remaining parts taken from reference TRBV5-1 and TRBJ2-2, reads KAGVTQTPRYLIKTRGQQVTLSCSPISGHRSVSWYQQTPGQGLQFLFEYFSETQRNKGNFPGRFSGRQFSNSRSEMNVSTLELGDSALYLCASSLDYYLPNTGELFFGEGSRLTVL.

The V and J genes are TRBV10-3 and TRBJ1-5; no clear D gene. V was clipped by 3 bases and J by 4 bases, with 10 bases between them. The CDR3 has 14 residues. Germline V gene data show CDR1 as ENHRY and CDR2 as SYGVKD. The CDR3 region has the DNA TGTGCCATCAGTGAATCGGAACAGAATCAGCCCCAGCATTTT. It encodes CAISESEQNQPQHF.

The chain has TRBV5-1 and TRBJ2-6; D may be TRBD1 (6 bases). Germline lookup yields CDR1 SGHRS and CDR2 YFSETQ. The CDR3 loop spans 16 amino acids. With 0 bases removed from V and 0 bases from J, the gap between germline ends came to 7 bases. The CDR3: CASSLGQDSGANVLTF. In DNA, the CDR3 is TGCGCCAGCAGCTTGGGACAGGACTCTGGGGCCAACGTCCTGACTTTC.

V gene TRBV5-1 combines with J gene TRBJ2-1; D call uncertain. Germline CDR1 is SGHRS and CDR2 is YFSETQ. The CDR3 runs 14 residues. The ends were cut back, 6 bases at V and 0 bases at J, with 10 bases in the middle. For the CDR3, the DNA is TGCGCCAGCACGTGGGATAGCTCCTACAATGAGCAGTTCTTC. Protein product: CASTWDSSYNEQFF.